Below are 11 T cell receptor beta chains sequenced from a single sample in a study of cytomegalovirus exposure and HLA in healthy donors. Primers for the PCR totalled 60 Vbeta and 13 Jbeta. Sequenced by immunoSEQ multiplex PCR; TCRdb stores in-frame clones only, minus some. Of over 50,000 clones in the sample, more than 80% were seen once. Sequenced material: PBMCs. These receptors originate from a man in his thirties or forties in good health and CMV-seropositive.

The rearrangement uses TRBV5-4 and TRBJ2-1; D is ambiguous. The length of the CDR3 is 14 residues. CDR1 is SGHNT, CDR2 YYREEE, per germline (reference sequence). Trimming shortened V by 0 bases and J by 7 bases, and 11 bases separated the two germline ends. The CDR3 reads CASSLDFSTNEQFF. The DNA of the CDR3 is TGTGCCAGCAGCTTGGACTTCTCCACTAATGAGCAGTTCTTC.

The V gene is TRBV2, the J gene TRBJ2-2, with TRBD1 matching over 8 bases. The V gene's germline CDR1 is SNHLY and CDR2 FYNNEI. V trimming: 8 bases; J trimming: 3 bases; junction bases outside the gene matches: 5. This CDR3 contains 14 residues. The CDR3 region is CASATGVYTGELFF. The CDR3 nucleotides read TGTGCCAGCGCGACAGGGGTGTACACCGGGGAGCTGTTTTTT.

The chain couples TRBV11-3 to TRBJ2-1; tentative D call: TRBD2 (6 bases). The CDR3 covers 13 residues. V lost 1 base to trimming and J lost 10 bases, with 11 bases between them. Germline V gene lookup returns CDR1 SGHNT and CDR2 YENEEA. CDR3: CASSLGPGGEQFF. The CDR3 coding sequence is TGTGCCAGCAGCTTAGGGCCCGGAGGGGAGCAGTTCTTC.

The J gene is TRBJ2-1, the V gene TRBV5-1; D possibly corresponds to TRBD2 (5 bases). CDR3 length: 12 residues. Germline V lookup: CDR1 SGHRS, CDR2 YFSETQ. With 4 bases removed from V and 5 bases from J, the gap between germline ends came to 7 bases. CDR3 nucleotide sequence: TGCGCCAGCAGCACCGGGGACAATGAGCAGTTCTTC. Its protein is CASSTGDNEQFF.

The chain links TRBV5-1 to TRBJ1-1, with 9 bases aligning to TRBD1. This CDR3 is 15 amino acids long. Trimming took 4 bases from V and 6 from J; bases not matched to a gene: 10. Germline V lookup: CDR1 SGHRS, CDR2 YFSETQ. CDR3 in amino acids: CASSEHRDRVSEAFF. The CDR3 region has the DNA TGCGCCAGCAGCGAACACCGGGACAGGGTTTCTGAAGCTTTCTTT.

DNA for the CDR3: TGCGCCAGCAGCCATCGACGACTAGCGAACCCCACCGGGGAGCTGTTTTTT. Its protein is CASSHRRLANPTGELFF. This chain links TRBV4-1 with TRBJ2-2, with TRBD2 matching over 8 bases. Germline assignment: CDR1 MGHRA and CDR2 YSYEKL. The V segment lost 3 bases and the J segment 4 bases; nucleotides outside the gene matches: 10. The CDR3 runs 17 residues.

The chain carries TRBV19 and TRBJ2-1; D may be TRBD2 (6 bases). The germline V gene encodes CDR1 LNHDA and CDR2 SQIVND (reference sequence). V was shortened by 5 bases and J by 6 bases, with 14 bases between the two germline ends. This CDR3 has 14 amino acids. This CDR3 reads CASSASLAANEQFF. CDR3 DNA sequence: TGTGCCAGTAGTGCTTCACTAGCTGCCAATGAGCAGTTCTTC.

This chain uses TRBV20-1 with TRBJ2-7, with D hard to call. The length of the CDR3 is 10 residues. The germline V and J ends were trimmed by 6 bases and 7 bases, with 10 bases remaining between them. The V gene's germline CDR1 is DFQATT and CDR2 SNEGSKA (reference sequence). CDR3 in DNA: TGCAGTGCGGCGGTCAAGGAGCAGTACTTC. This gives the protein CSAAVKEQYF.

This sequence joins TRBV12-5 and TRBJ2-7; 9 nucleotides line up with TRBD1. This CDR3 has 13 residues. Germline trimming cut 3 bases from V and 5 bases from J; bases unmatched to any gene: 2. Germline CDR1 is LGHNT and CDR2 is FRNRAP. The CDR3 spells CASGFGTGNEQYF. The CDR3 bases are TGTGCTAGTGGTTTCGGGACAGGGAACGAGCAGTACTTC.

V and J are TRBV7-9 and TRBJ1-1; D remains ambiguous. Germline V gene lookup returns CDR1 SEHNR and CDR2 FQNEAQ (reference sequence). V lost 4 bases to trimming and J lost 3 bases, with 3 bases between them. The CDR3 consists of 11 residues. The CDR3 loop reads CASSSDTEAFF. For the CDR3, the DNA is TGTGCCAGCAGCTCGGACACTGAAGCTTTCTTT. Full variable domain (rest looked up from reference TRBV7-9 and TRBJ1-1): DTGVSQNPRHKITKRGQNVTFRCDPISEHNRLYWYRQTLGQGPEFLTYFQNEAQLEKSRLLSDRFSAERPKGSFSTLEIQRTEQGDSAMYLCASSSDTEAFFGQGTRLTVV.

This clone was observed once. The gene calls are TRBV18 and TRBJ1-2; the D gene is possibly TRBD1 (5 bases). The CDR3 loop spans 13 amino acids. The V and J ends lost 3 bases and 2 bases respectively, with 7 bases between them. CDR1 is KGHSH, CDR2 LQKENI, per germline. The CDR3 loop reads CASSPTENYGYTF. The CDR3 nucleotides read TGTGCCAGCTCACCGACAGAAAACTATGGCTACACCTTC.